Below are 11 T cell receptor beta chains sequenced from a single sample in a study of T-cell reconstitution after alpha-beta-depleted transplantation in children. It was with unique molecular identifiers that the TCRbeta library was prepared. One entry per CDR3 protein results from TCRdb running MiXCR on the PCR reads. The table includes about 110,000 distinct CDR3 sequences, about a tenth detected once. This specimen consisted of PBMCs from the stem cell graft donor, obtained from the stem cell graft. The receptors were gathered from a human donor who donated a stem cell graft to a child with acute lymphoblastic leukemia.

This clonotype was found once. Being one base from a much bigger clone, this may be a read error. This chain connects TRBV5-1 to TRBJ2-2; 10 nucleotides align to TRBD1. CDR1 and CDR2 from the germline V gene are SGHRS and YFSETQ. CDR3 size: 17 residues. CDR3 nucleotides: TGCACCAGCAGCTCCCGGAGGACAGGGGGAGTCACCGGGGAGCTGTTTTTT. Translated, it gives CTSSSRRTGGVTGELFF.

This chain connects TRBV7-3 to TRBJ1-3; no reliable D call. The CDR3 has 11 amino acids. The V end was cut by 11 bases, the J end by 1 base, with 6 bases between. In germline, CDR1 is SGHTA, CDR2 FQGTGA. CDR3 region: CARASGNTIYF. For the CDR3, the DNA is TGTGCCCGAGCATCTGGAAACACCATATATTTT.

This clonotype has a count of ten or more. The chain uses TRBV7-2 and TRBJ2-7; TRBD2 is a possible D gene (5 bases). Looked up from germline, CDR1 is SGHTA and CDR2 is FQGNSA. V was shortened by 6 bases and J by 0 bases, with 9 bases between the two germline ends. CDR3 length: 13 residues. CDR3 loop: CASSQRISYEQYF. DNA of the CDR3: TGTGCCAGCAGTCAGCGGATCTCCTACGAGCAGTACTTC. Full variable domain (remainder filled in from reference TRBV7-2 and TRBJ2-7): GAGVSQSPSNKVTEKGKDVELRCDPISGHTALYWYRQSLGQGLEFLIYFQGNSAPDKSGLPSDRFSAERTGGSVSTLTIQRTQQEDSAVYLCASSQRISYEQYFGPGTRLTVT.

This clonotype was found many times. The chain couples TRBV28 to TRBJ2-5; 14 bases are shared with TRBD2. The germline gives CDR1 MDHEN, CDR2 SYDVKM. The junction had 3 bases not matched to a gene; V was cut back by 4 bases and J by 5 bases. The CDR3 totals 15 residues. The CDR3 DNA reads TGTGCCAGCAGTTCGGGACTAGCGGGAGTCGAGACCCAGTACTTC. Translated, it gives CASSSGLAGVETQYF.

This clonotype was observed many times. This chain connects TRBV2 to TRBJ2-1; D is perhaps TRBD2 (6 bases). Trimming stripped 3 bases from V and 7 bases from J, with 10 bases between. The CDR3 covers 13 residues. Germline CDR1 and CDR2: SNHLY and FYNNEI. This CDR3 reads CASSDGGRNEQFF. CDR3 DNA: TGTGCCAGCAGTGATGGAGGGAGGAATGAGCAGTTCTTC.

The rearrangement joins TRBV4-3 to TRBJ2-7; D ambiguous. The CDR3 runs 15 residues. The V gene's germline CDR1 is LGHNA and CDR2 YSLEER. The V end was cut by 0 bases, the J end by 2 bases, with 11 bases between. The CDR3 is CASSQEGSPAYEQYF. In DNA form, the CDR3 reads TGCGCCAGCAGCCAAGAGGGCAGCCCAGCCTACGAGCAGTACTTC.

This clonotype has ten or more counts. This chain connects TRBV6-2 or TRBV6-3 to TRBJ2-1, with 7 bases identical to TRBD1. V lost 6 bases and J lost 2; bases outside the gene matches: 7. This CDR3 spans 15 amino acids. Per germline, CDR1 MNHEY and CDR2 SVGEGT. DNA of the CDR3: TGTGCCAGCAGGCGTACAGGGGCCCCCTACAATGAGCAGTTCTTC. Its translation is CASRRTGAPYNEQFF.

There are many counts of this clonotype. In nucleotides, the CDR3 is TGCAGTGCTAGAGCTCCCCCGGGACGGAGTCGGTACGAGCAGTACTTC. This encodes CSARAPPGRSRYEQYF. The chain carries TRBV20-1 and TRBJ2-7; D may be TRBD1 or TRBD2 (5 bases each). Trimming took 1 base from V and 4 from J, leaving 20 bases between them. CDR1 and CDR2 from the germline V gene are DFQATT and SNEGSKA (reference sequence). The CDR3 spans 16 residues.

The chain couples TRBV5-1 to TRBJ2-2; D assignment may be TRBD1 or TRBD2 (6 bases each). CDR1 and CDR2 from the germline V gene are SGHRS and YFSETQ. V was cut by 1 base and J by 5 bases, with 15 bases left in between. CDR3 length equals 16 residues. CDR3 protein: CASSLTGGDRTGELFF. CDR3 in DNA: TGCGCCAGCAGCTTGACCGGGGGCGATAGGACCGGGGAGCTGTTTTTT.

V is TRBV5-1 and J is TRBJ1-1; 8 nucleotides match TRBD1. Germline assignment: CDR1 SGHRS and CDR2 YFSETQ. CDR3 size: 14 residues. V dropped 4 bases and J dropped 4; count of bases not matched to a gene: 6. The CDR3 coding sequence is TGCGCCAGCAGCGCCGACAGGGGTGTCACTGAAGCTTTCTTT. Residues: CASSADRGVTEAFF.

This clonotype came up many times. This rearrangement joins TRBV19 to TRBJ1-5, with D possibly TRBD1 on 6 matching bases. Trimming stripped 8 bases from V and 4 bases from J, with 15 bases between. Germline lookup yields CDR1 LNHDA and CDR2 SQIVND (reference sequence). The CDR3 runs 14 residues. The CDR3 region has the DNA TGTGCCAGTTTGACTGTGGGGGCGAATCAGCCCCAGCATTTT. Protein: CASLTVGANQPQHF.